In this sample, the clone carrying this T cell receptor beta chain turned up a few times. This may be a read error, as it is one base from a much larger clone. The sample belongs to a study of human T cells and chemical hapten exposure. TCRdb used MiXCR to reprocess the RACE reads, holding one entry per CDR3 protein. The data show a few hundred thousand distinct CDR3 sequences, with approximately 5.1% seen just once and approximately 2.3% held by the top ten. The time point is: patch test 1, 2 weeks after DPC sensitization. Treatment here: therapeutic diphenylcyclopropenone sensitization with weekly scalp DPC. This specimen was whole blood, taken in connection with sensitization to the hapten diphenylcyclopropenone (DPC). The receptor comes from a woman aged 45-59 years with alopecia areata. Some clones in this sample may be carry-over from other donors' samples.

CDR3 region: CASSLAQMNTEAFF. In nucleotides, the CDR3 is TGTGCCAGCAGCTTAGCACAGATGAACACTGAAGCTTTCTTT. The chain carries TRBV7-8 and TRBJ1-1; D unclear. The CDR3 runs 14 residues. V lost 0 bases to trimming and J lost 0 bases, with 5 bases between them. CDR1 is SGHVS and CDR2 is FQNEAQ in the germline V gene.